This T cell receptor (beta chain) was obtained from a study of T cell responses to AZD1222 COVID-19 vaccine. Study outcomes and limitations: Spike-specific TCR breadth and depth grew following two AZD1222 doses. The study identified only five to seven AZD1222 recipients as seropositive at baseline. Researchers report vaccine-associated CD4 TCRs spanning spike, with dominance at 160-218 and 743-854. Unmutated variant regions are reportedly the target of nearly half of TCRs that are spike-specific.

Sequenced by immunoSEQ multiplex PCR; TCRdb stores in-frame clones only, minus some. The sample records 150,000 to 200,000 clones, about 87% being singletons. In regard to this clone: Its antigen is undetermined.

This CDR3 region has 14 residues. Germline assignment: CDR1 MNHEY and CDR2 SVGAGI. Between the trimmed V and J ends, which lost 0 bases and 8 bases, there was a span of 13 bases. This chain joins TRBV6-5 and TRBJ1-2, with D unresolved. Sequencing was performed on peripheral blood, taken on day 0 of MenACWY control vaccination. This TCR was sampled from an adult in good health. CDR3 amino acids: CASSYSFEVGGYTF. CDR3 nucleotides: TGTGCCAGCAGTTACTCGTTTGAAGTAGGCGGCTACACCTTC.